This TCR beta chain was recorded in a study of T cells in Graves' hyperthyroidism and ophthalmopathy. Amplification of TCR beta CDR3 regions was performed using RNA transcripts as template. TCR CDR3 regions were first amplified by RT-PCR with HTBI primers. TCRdb called the multiplex PCR reads again in MiXCR, with one record for every CDR3 protein. This sample has about 570,000 distinct CDR3 sequences, with 12% to 15% found just once. V was trimmed by 2 bases and J by 9 bases, leaving 17 bases between them. The CDR3 runs 15 residues. Germline CDR1 MNHNS, CDR2 SASEGT. The sample consisted of blood. The rearrangement uses TRBV6-1 and TRBJ2-4; either TRBD1 or TRBD2 may fit D (5 bases each). The source of this sequence is a middle-aged woman with Graves' hyperthyroidism. The CDR3 coding sequence is TGTGCCAGCAGTGAAAGAGAGGTGGGGGTTAGCATTCAGTACTTC. This encodes CASSEREVGVSIQYF.